The 19 T cell receptor beta chains below were found in one sample sequenced in a study of T cells in Graves' hyperthyroidism and ophthalmopathy. Regions amplified from RNA transcripts were the TCR beta CDR3 regions. Using the HTBI primer set, a first-round RT-PCR was run on the TCR CDR3. Using its own MiXCR run on the multiplex PCR reads, TCRdb lists one record per CDR3 protein. The data contain roughly 420,000 distinct CDR3 sequences, approximately 14% of them singletons. Sequencing used blood. The receptors here all came from a woman under 30 with Graves' hyperthyroidism.

The chain carries TRBV10-3 and TRBJ1-6; TRBD1 might be the D (5 bases). Deletions cut 4 bases from V and 7 bases from J, with 11 bases between. This CDR3 region has 14 residues. Germline V gene lookup returns CDR1 ENHRY and CDR2 SYGVKD. The CDR3 sequence is CAISVRVRNSPLHF. Here the CDR3 DNA reads TGTGCCATCAGTGTCAGGGTCAGGAATTCACCCCTCCACTTT.

This chain connects TRBV13 to TRBJ1-2, with 9 bases matching TRBD1. The germline V gene has CDR1 PRHDT and CDR2 FYEKMQ (reference sequence). CDR3 size: 19 residues. V trimming: 5 bases; J trimming: 8 bases; junction bases outside the gene matches: 24. For the CDR3, the DNA is TGTGCCAGCAGCCAAACTTATAGACTAGGACAGGGGATAGGGTACGGCTACACCTTC. This codes for CASSQTYRLGQGIGYGYTF.

The CDR3 region has the DNA TGTGCCAGCAGCCCAAGGGGGGGGACTAGCGGGAGGGCCGTAGAGACCCAGTACTTC. Protein sequence: CASSPRGGTSGRAVETQYF. The V and J genes are TRBV9 and TRBJ2-5; 16 bases line up with TRBD2. The CDR3 extends over 19 amino acids. Germline V gives CDR1 SGDLS, CDR2 YYNGEE. V dropped 4 bases and J dropped 4; count of bases not matched to a gene: 13.

In this sample, this clonotype turned up many times. The chain has TRBV7-6 and TRBJ2-7, with D perhaps TRBD2 (6 bases). The germline CDR1 and CDR2 sequences are SGHVS and FNYEAQ. This CDR3 spans 13 amino acids. Deletions cut 3 bases from V and 4 bases from J, with 10 bases between. The CDR3: CASSLGGKYEQYF. Written as DNA, the CDR3 is TGTGCCAGCAGCTTGGGCGGGAAGTACGAGCAGTACTTC. Based on the CDR3 plus reference TRBV7-6 and TRBJ2-7, the full variable domain is GAGVSQSPRYKVTKRGQDVALRCDPISGHVSLYWYRQALGQGPEFLTYFNYEAQQDKSGLPNDRFSAERPEGSISTLTIQRTEQRDSAMYRCASSLGGKYEQYFGPGTRLTVT.

This clonotype has more than one count but fewer than ten. This chain links TRBV9 with TRBJ1-2; 10 nucleotides agree with TRBD1. The CDR3 runs 14 residues. The germline V gene encodes CDR1 SGDLS and CDR2 YYNGEE. V lost 4 bases to trimming and J lost 6 bases; unmatched junction nucleotides: 6. CDR3 sequence (DNA): TGTGCCAGCAGCCCTCGGGACAGGGGCCATGGCTACACCTTC. Protein: CASSPRDRGHGYTF. The full variable domain, completed using reference TRBV9 and TRBJ1-2, is DSGVTQTPKHLITATGQRVTLRCSPRSGDLSVYWYQQSLDQGLQFLIQYYNGEERAKGNILERFSAQQFPDLHSELNLSSLELGDSALYFCASSPRDRGHGYTFGSGTRLTVV.

This clonotype was seen ten or more times. V gene TRBV27 combines with J gene TRBJ2-1, with 10 positions matching TRBD1. Germline lookup yields CDR1 MNHEY and CDR2 SMNVEV (reference sequence). The V gene end was trimmed by 6 bases and the J gene end by 4 bases; junction bases not matched to a gene: 6. The CDR3 has 15 amino acids. The CDR3: CASRSGQGVYNEQFF. CDR3 nucleotides: TGTGCCAGCAGGTCCGGACAGGGGGTTTACAATGAGCAGTTCTTC.

This clonotype was detected ten times or more. V is TRBV5-1 and J is TRBJ2-7; D ambiguous. This CDR3 spans 18 amino acids. Deletions cut 3 bases from V and 2 bases from J, with 24 bases between. Germline V gene sequence: CDR1 SGHRS, CDR2 YFSETQ. The CDR3 loop reads CASSWMGRKLTPPYEQYF. CDR3 bases: TGCGCCAGCAGCTGGATGGGCAGAAAGCTCACTCCCCCCTACGAGCAGTACTTC. The whole variable domain, filled in from reference TRBV5-1 and TRBJ2-7, reads KAGVTQTPRYLIKTRGQQVTLSCSPISGHRSVSWYQQTPGQGLQFLFEYFSETQRNKGNFPGRFSGRQFSNSRSEMNVSTLELGDSALYLCASSWMGRKLTPPYEQYFGPGTRLTVT.

In this sample, this clonotype turned up a few times. The chain carries TRBV25-1 and TRBJ2-1, with 12 positions matching TRBD2. The CDR3 consists of 17 residues. With V trimmed by 6 bases and J by 1 base, 7 bases remained unmatched. The germline gives CDR1 MGHDK, CDR2 SYGVNS. The CDR3 DNA sequence: TGTGCCAGCAGACCTAGCGGGAGGGCCGGGTCCTACAATGAGCAGTTCTTC. Protein sequence: CASRPSGRAGSYNEQFF.

This clonotype has at least ten counts. The gene calls are TRBV19 and TRBJ1-6; TRBD1 aligns across 9 bases. The length of the CDR3 is 16 residues. V was pared by 5 bases and J by 7 bases, with 9 bases of the junction left unmatched. From germline, CDR1 is LNHDA and CDR2 SQIVND (reference sequence). The CDR3 loop reads CASSAEGTGRNSPLHF. Written as DNA, the CDR3 is TGTGCCAGTAGTGCGGAAGGGACAGGGAGAAATTCACCCCTCCACTTT.

The chain uses TRBV19 and TRBJ1-5; TRBD1 aligns across 10 bases. From germline, CDR1 is LNHDA and CDR2 SQIVND (reference sequence). V trimming: 4 bases; J trimming: 7 bases; junction bases outside the gene matches: 4. This CDR3 is built from 14 residues. The CDR3 DNA is TGTGCCAGTAGTACGACAGGGGGCGGCCAGCCCCAGCATTTT. This sequence encodes CASSTTGGGQPQHF.

This clonotype was picked up many times. The J gene is TRBJ2-5, the V gene TRBV7-9, with D perhaps matching TRBD1 (5 bases). The CDR3 has 15 residues. Deletions cut 1 base from V and 3 bases from J, with 12 bases between. Germline values: CDR1 SEHNR, CDR2 FQNEAQ (reference sequence). CDR3 coding DNA: TGTGCCAGCAGCTTAGGGGGCAACGCTGAAGAGACCCAGTACTTC. Encoded protein: CASSLGGNAEETQYF.

This clonotype turned up a few times. The CDR3 DNA sequence: TGCGCCAGCAGCCAAGACAGGGGACCCGGGGAGCTGTTTTTT. It encodes CASSQDRGPGELFF. The gene calls are TRBV4-1 and TRBJ2-2, with a weak D call TRBD1 (6 bases). This CDR3 has 14 amino acids. Trimming pared 0 bases from V and 6 bases from J, leaving 8 bases between. Germline lookup yields CDR1 MGHRA and CDR2 YSYEKL.

This clonotype was counted many times. The chain recombines TRBV3-1 with TRBJ1-1; D remains ambiguous. The germline V gene encodes CDR1 LGHDT and CDR2 YNNKEL (reference sequence). Trimming pared 1 base from V and 0 bases from J, leaving 6 bases between. The CDR3 has 14 residues. As DNA, the CDR3 is TGTGCCAGCAGCCAAGGTACCATGAACACTGAAGCTTTCTTT. Translation gives CASSQGTMNTEAFF.

This clonotype was counted many times. The chain uses TRBV7-3 and TRBJ2-1; 8 nucleotides agree with TRBD2. With V trimmed by 7 bases and J by 13 bases, 9 bases remained unmatched. There are 12 residues in the CDR3. Germline lookup yields CDR1 SGHTA and CDR2 FQGTGA. CDR3 coding DNA: TGTGCCAGCACCTCCCCGGGACTAGGACAGTTCTTC. Translation gives CASTSPGLGQFF.

This clonotype came up many times. The genes are TRBV7-9 and TRBJ2-5; no reliable D call. The CDR3 length is 13 residues. The V end lost 3 bases, the J end lost 1 base, and 6 bases lay between the germline ends. Germline assignment: CDR1 SEHNR and CDR2 FQNEAQ (reference sequence). The CDR3 region has the DNA TGTGCCAGCAGCTTTTTGGCCCAAGAGACCCAGTACTTC. Residues: CASSFLAQETQYF.

DNA for the CDR3: TGTGCCAGCAGCCGGGGCCCTAATTCACCCCTCCACTTT. Protein sequence: CASSRGPNSPLHF. This chain uses TRBV7-9 with TRBJ1-6, with D possibly being TRBD1 (5 bases). This CDR3 has 13 residues. Per germline, CDR1 SEHNR and CDR2 FQNEAQ (reference sequence). V lost 5 bases and J 6 bases, leaving 8 bases between the germline ends.

This chain connects TRBV7-9 to TRBJ1-2, with D hard to call. CDR3 size: 14 residues. Germline CDR1 SEHNR, CDR2 FQNEAQ (reference sequence). The ends were cut back, 3 bases at V and 7 bases at J, with 15 bases in the middle. The CDR3 loop is CASSFPLSDRGYTF. The CDR3 DNA is TGTGCCAGCAGCTTCCCCCTTTCTGACCGTGGCTACACCTTC. Combining the CDR3 with reference TRBV7-9 and TRBJ1-2 gives the whole variable domain DTGVSQNPRHKITKRGQNVTFRCDPISEHNRLYWYRQTLGQGPEFLTYFQNEAQLEKSRLLSDRFSAERPKGSFSTLEIQRTEQGDSAMYLCASSFPLSDRGYTFGSGTRLTVV.

This chain connects TRBV13 to TRBJ2-1; D not resolved. Germline-derived CDR1 and CDR2 are PRHDT and FYEKMQ (reference sequence). Trimming removed 5 bases from V and 4 bases from J, with 24 bases in between. The CDR3 consists of 18 residues. CDR3 DNA sequence: TGTGCCAGCAGCCTCGCCTTCCTCTCTACCCCAGATTACAATGAGCAGTTCTTC. Translated: CASSLAFLSTPDYNEQFF.

This clonotype was seen a handful of times. The V and J genes are TRBV20-1 and TRBJ2-7; tentatively, D is TRBD1 or TRBD2 (5 bases each). CDR3 length: 12 amino acids. Germline V lookup: CDR1 DFQATT, CDR2 SNEGSKA (reference sequence). V was pared by 6 bases and J by 2 bases, with 11 bases between. CDR3 sequence: CSAGTYTYEQYF. CDR3 in DNA: TGCAGTGCGGGGACCTATACCTACGAGCAGTACTTC.